This record looks at one T cell receptor (beta chain) sequence and its context. What it binds is not known. This entry belongs to a study of T cell repertoires in cytomegalovirus infection. Study at large: Both a matching HLA type and CMV infection were indicated by public TCR beta signatures. Study results and caveats: Across the ex vivo response, the dominant clonotypes were HLA-C-restricted CMV-specific TCR beta clonotypes. Cumulative frequency (of public TCR beta family members) identified carriers of CMV plus the relevant HLA.

The CDR3 is 13 amino acids. V lost 4 bases and J 5 bases, leaving 8 bases between the germline ends. The germline V gene encodes CDR1 KGHSY and CDR2 FQNENV. TCRdb reprocessed the reads with MiXCR, giving one entry per CDR3 protein. The data hold some 240,000 distinct CDR3 sequences, with 15% to 20% observed a single time. Sequencing was carried out using CD8+ T cells from PBMCs. This sequence originates from a human donor in good health (CMV status not recorded). Some clones in this sample may be carry-over from other donors' samples. The chain links TRBV16 to TRBJ1-4; D call uncertain. The CDR3 nucleotides read TGTGCCAGCAGCCCGCTAGGGAATGAAAAACTGTTTTTT. It translates to CASSPLGNEKLFF.